The rows below give T cell receptor beta chains drawn from one sample of a study of T cell repertoires in cytomegalovirus infection. Their recognized antigens are unknown. Via MiXCR, TCRdb re-called the reads, giving one row per CDR3 protein. The repertoire consists of about 770,000 distinct CDR3 sequences, with approximately 32% occurring once and the leading ten covering 13%. The sequenced sample was cultured CD8+ T cells from PBMCs, obtained from culture after CMV antigen stimulation. The receptors come from a human donor in good health (CMV status not recorded). Some clones in this sample may be carry-over from other donors' samples. CDR3s include the opening cysteine and the closing phenylalanine or tryptophan. A D gene is named only where the DNA matches it firmly. Clone size is stated in some rows and not others, as once, few, many or a class when expanded.

CDR3 DNA: TGTGCCAGCAGAACAGGGGGGAATTTCGATGAGCAGTTCTTC; CDR3 protein: CASRTGGNFDEQFF; D gene: TRBD1; clone size: few; J gene: TRBJ2-1; V gene: TRBV27
CDR3 DNA: TGTGCCATCAGTGATATGTACCTCCTGCGGGGCACAGATACGCAGTATTTT; CDR3 protein: CAISDMYLLRGTDTQYF; D gene: .; clone size: .; J gene: TRBJ2-3; V gene: TRBV10-3
CDR3 DNA: TGTGCCAGCAGCTTAGCGGGCGGGATGGACGAGCAGTACTTC; CDR3 protein: CASSLAGGMDEQYF; D gene: .; clone size: few; J gene: TRBJ2-7; V gene: TRBV7-9
CDR3 DNA: TGCGCCAGCAGCTTGAACGGAAACCTGAACACTGAAGCTTTCTTT; CDR3 protein: CASSLNGNLNTEAFF; D gene: .; clone size: once; J gene: TRBJ1-1; V gene: TRBV5-1
CDR3 DNA: TGTGCCACCAGCAGAGGAGCGAGGAGCACAGATACGCAGTATTTT; CDR3 protein: CATSRGARSTDTQYF; D gene: .; clone size: .; J gene: TRBJ2-3; V gene: TRBV15
CDR3 DNA: TGTGCCAGCAGCAATTTAGGTAACAATGAGCAGTTCTTC; CDR3 protein: CASSNLGNNEQFF; D gene: .; clone size: few; J gene: TRBJ2-1; V gene: TRBV11-3
CDR3 DNA: TGCAGTGCTAGAGATCACGACAGGGGTTCTTGGGCTTTCTTT; CDR3 protein: CSARDHDRGSWAFF; D gene: TRBD1; clone size: .; J gene: TRBJ1-1; V gene: TRBV20-1
CDR3 DNA: TGTGCCAGCAGTTACTCTGCACTGCGCAGGGGCGGCTACACCTTC; CDR3 protein: CASSYSALRRGGYTF; D gene: .; clone size: .; J gene: TRBJ1-2; V gene: TRBV6-2/TRBV6-3
CDR3 DNA: TGTGCCAGCAGTCATGTGAGGTTAGAGACCCAGTACTTC; CDR3 protein: CASSHVRLETQYF; D gene: .; clone size: .; J gene: TRBJ2-5; V gene: TRBV12-3/TRBV12-4
CDR3 DNA: TGTGCCAGCAGCGTTTCAGCGGGAATGAGGCCCCTCCACTTT; CDR3 protein: CASSVSAGMRPLHF; D gene: .; clone size: many; J gene: TRBJ1-6; V gene: TRBV7-2
CDR3 DNA: TGTGCCAGCAGTCGGTCCGAGCGGGGGGGTTATGAGCAGTTCTTC; CDR3 protein: CASSRSERGGYEQFF; D gene: TRBD2; clone size: .; J gene: TRBJ2-1; V gene: TRBV12-3/TRBV12-4
CDR3 DNA: TGTGCCAGCAGTTACGGGGTGGACAATCAGCCCCAGCATTTT; CDR3 protein: CASSYGVDNQPQHF; D gene: .; clone size: few; J gene: TRBJ1-5; V gene: TRBV6-2/TRBV6-3
CDR3 DNA: TGTGCCAGCAGCCCGCCGACAGCCCCAGATACGCAGTATTTT; CDR3 protein: CASSPPTAPDTQYF; D gene: .; clone size: many; J gene: TRBJ2-3; V gene: TRBV7-6
CDR3 DNA: TGTGCCAGCAGCTTACCCGGACAAGTTCCGAACACCGGGGAGCTGTTTTTT; CDR3 protein: CASSLPGQVPNTGELFF; D gene: .; clone size: many; J gene: TRBJ2-2; V gene: TRBV7-8
CDR3 DNA: TGTGCCAGCAGACCAGGGGCTGGAAGCTATGGCTACACCTTC; CDR3 protein: CASRPGAGSYGYTF; D gene: .; clone size: once; J gene: TRBJ1-2; V gene: TRBV7-3
CDR3 DNA: TGTGCCAGCAGTTTGGGGCGACTTTATAATTCACCCCTCCACTTT; CDR3 protein: CASSLGRLYNSPLHF; D gene: .; clone size: many; J gene: TRBJ1-6; V gene: TRBV27
CDR3 DNA: TGTGCCAGCAGCCTCCCTCGGACAGGGTCTAGCACAGATACGCAGTATTTT; CDR3 protein: CASSLPRTGSSTDTQYF; D gene: TRBD1; clone size: few; J gene: TRBJ2-3; V gene: TRBV9
CDR3 DNA: TGTGCCAGCAGCTCCTCACCCAATCAGCCCCAGCATTTT; CDR3 protein: CASSSSPNQPQHF; D gene: .; clone size: many; J gene: TRBJ1-5; V gene: TRBV7-2
CDR3 DNA: TGTGCCAGCAGCTTGGGAGGGGGCGCCGCCGGGGAGCTGTTTTTT; CDR3 protein: CASSLGGGAAGELFF; D gene: .; clone size: many; J gene: TRBJ2-2; V gene: TRBV7-2
CDR3 DNA: TGTGCCAGCAGTTTATCGGTCTCAATCAGTGAAGCTTTCTTT; CDR3 protein: CASSLSVSISEAFF; D gene: .; clone size: .; J gene: TRBJ1-1; V gene: TRBV27
CDR3 DNA: TGTGCCAGCAGCTTAGGAGAGGAAGGGGGGAATGAGCAGTTCTTC; CDR3 protein: CASSLGEEGGNEQFF; D gene: .; clone size: many; J gene: TRBJ2-1; V gene: TRBV7-6
CDR3 DNA: TGTGCCAGCGGGTCCTCCGGCTATGGCTACACCTTC; CDR3 protein: CASGSSGYGYTF; D gene: .; clone size: .; J gene: TRBJ1-2; V gene: TRBV27
CDR3 DNA: TGTGCCAGCAGTTTCCCGGGACAGAAAATGGAAAAACTGTTTTTT; CDR3 protein: CASSFPGQKMEKLFF; D gene: TRBD1; clone size: .; J gene: TRBJ1-4; V gene: TRBV6-1